A selection of T cell receptor beta chains follows, all from one sample in a study of regulatory T cells in long-lasting Graves disease. TCRdb re-analysed the multiplex PCR reads in MiXCR, keeping a single row per CDR3 protein. The sample includes 300,000 to 400,000 distinct CDR3 sequences, 15% to 20% of them seen just once. These data also formed part of another study, on T cells in Graves' hyperthyroidism and ophthalmopathy.

The sample consisted of peripheral blood mononuclear cells (PBMCs), taken at new diagnosis, from a patient treated with antithyroid drugs. These receptor sequences come from a man aged 35 to 55 with Graves disease. Both conserved end residues are part of each CDR3. D genes are given only for firm matches. Clone size is stated in some rows and not others, as once, few, many or a class when expanded.

j_call | v_call | clone_size | d_call | cdr3_nt | cdr3_aa
TRBJ2-3 | TRBV6-1 | many | TRBD2 | TGTGCCAGCAGTCGTCAGCGGGGGCCTTTCTCTAGCACAGATACGCAGTATTTT | CASSRQRGPFSSTDTQYF
TRBJ2-1 | TRBV11-1 | once | NA | TGTGCCAGCAGCCGCCCCGGGCGAAGTTGGGATATCGATGAGCAGTTCTTC | CASSRPGRSWDIDEQFF
TRBJ2-2 | TRBV4-3 | NA | NA | TGCGCCAGCAGCCAGGGTCAGGGCACCGGGGAGCTGTTTTTT | CASSQGQGTGELFF
TRBJ2-1 | TRBV7-3 | many | TRBD2 | TGTGCCAGCGGGCGGGGGGGCTACAATGAGCAGTTCTTC | CASGRGGYNEQFF
TRBJ2-5 | TRBV29-1 | NA | TRBD2 | TGCAGCGCCTGCCCAGCGGGGCGGGAGACCCAGTACTTC | CSACPAGRETQYF
TRBJ2-1 | TRBV6-1 | many | NA | TGTGCCAGCAGTGCCCAGCCTCCGGGGACCAACAATGAGCAGTTCTTC | CASSAQPPGTNNEQFF
TRBJ2-4 | TRBV27 | many | NA | TGTGCCAGTAGTCGGGCAAACATTCAGTACTTC | CASSRANIQYF
TRBJ1-1 | TRBV7-2 | many | NA | TGTGCCAGCAGCTTTGGGGGGGGAGGGTACACTGAAGCTTTCTTT | CASSFGGGGYTEAFF
TRBJ1-5 | TRBV4-1 | NA | NA | TGCGCCAGCAGCCAAGATGTGGGGGGGCGTCAGCCCCAGCATTTT | CASSQDVGGRQPQHF
TRBJ2-2 | TRBV20-1 | NA | TRBD2 | TGCAGTGCTAGAGATAGCGGGAGGGCCACTGGGGAGCTGTTTTTT | CSARDSGRATGELFF
TRBJ2-3 | TRBV18 | many | NA | TGTGCCAGCTCACCCGAGAGAGATACGCAGTATTTT | CASSPERDTQYF
TRBJ2-3 | TRBV2 | many | NA | TGTGCCAGCAATTCTGACCGCCGCACAGATACGCAGTATTTT | CASNSDRRTDTQYF
TRBJ2-5 | TRBV7-2 | many | TRBD1 | TGTGCCAGCAGCGAACAGGGGGCGAAAAAGACCCAGTACTTC | CASSEQGAKKTQYF
TRBJ2-7 | TRBV28 | NA | NA | TGTGCCAGTGGGGCTGGGCAGGGCGGCGAGCAGTACTTC | CASGAGQGGEQYF
TRBJ1-1 | TRBV6-1 | many | NA | TGTGCCAGCAGTGAATTAGGGGACACTGAAGCTTTCTTT | CASSELGDTEAFF
TRBJ2-1 | TRBV12-3/TRBV12-4 | NA | TRBD1 | TGTGCCAGCAGCCCTAACAGGGGCCTATACAATGAGCAGTTCTTC | CASSPNRGLYNEQFF
TRBJ1-5 | TRBV7-2 | many | NA | TGTGCCAGCAGCGAGACAGGCCTCAATCAGCCCCAGCATTTT | CASSETGLNQPQHF
TRBJ1-6 | TRBV28 | many | NA | TGTGCCAGCAGTTCCCGTCCGGGGGCCTATTCACCCCTCCACTTT | CASSSRPGAYSPLHF
TRBJ2-5 | TRBV18 | many | NA | TGTGCCAGCTCACGGACGAGAGCGTACCAAGAGACCCAGTACTTC | CASSRTRAYQETQYF
TRBJ2-3 | TRBV3-1 | many | NA | TGTGCCAGCAGCCAAGATACCCCGGGGGCCCACACAGATACGCAGTATTTT | CASSQDTPGAHTDTQYF
TRBJ1-2 | TRBV12-3/TRBV12-4 | NA | NA | TGTGCCAGCAGCTCTCCGGGCCTGGCTCGGGGCTACACCTTC | CASSSPGLARGYTF
TRBJ1-6 | TRBV28 | NA | NA | TGTGCCAGCAGTTTACGGCAGCTCTATAATTCACCCCTCCACTTT | CASSLRQLYNSPLHF
TRBJ2-1 | TRBV7-9 | many | NA | TGTGCCAGCAGCTTATCTCTGGCGGGAACCTACAATGAGCAGTTCTTC | CASSLSLAGTYNEQFF
TRBJ2-2 | TRBV3-2 | NA | NA | TGTGCCAGCAGCCAGCCTGGGACAGGGGTTAACACCGGGGAGCTGTTTTTT | CASSQPGTGVNTGELFF
TRBJ1-2 | TRBV12-3/TRBV12-4 | NA | TRBD1 | TGTGCCAGCAGTTGGGGACAGGGGTTCTATGGCTACACCTTC | CASSWGQGFYGYTF
TRBJ2-7 | TRBV10-3 | many | TRBD1 | TGTGCCATCGCAAAGGACAGGTTCGCCGAGCAGTACTTC | CAIAKDRFAEQYF
TRBJ1-4 | TRBV30 | many | TRBD1 | TGTGCCTGGCAGGGGGCGCAGGAAAAACTGTTTTTT | CAWQGAQEKLFF
TRBJ1-2 | TRBV28 | many | NA | TGTGCCAGCAGTTTACTGGGGGCCTATGGCTACACCTTC | CASSLLGAYGYTF
TRBJ2-2 | TRBV2 | NA | TRBD2 | TGTGCCAGCAGTGAACTAGCGGGGTACACCGGGGAGCTGTTTTTT | CASSELAGYTGELFF
TRBJ2-1 | TRBV19 | NA | TRBD2 | TGTGCCACCGCTAGCGGGGGCCTTAGGAGCTCCTACAATGAGCAGTTCTTC | CATASGGLRSSYNEQFF
TRBJ2-2 | TRBV18 | many | TRBD1 | TGTGCCAGCTCACCACTATCGGGACAGGGAAGCACCGGGGAGCTGTTTTTT | CASSPLSGQGSTGELFF
TRBJ2-3 | TRBV12-3/TRBV12-4 | many | TRBD2 | TGTGCCAGCAAGACGCGGCTAGCGGGGGGAGAGGCGCAGTATTTT | CASKTRLAGGEAQYF
TRBJ2-7 | TRBV11-2 | NA | NA | TGTGCCAGCAGCCCCTGGGCAGGGGAATCCTACGAGCAGTACTTC | CASSPWAGESYEQYF
TRBJ2-6 | TRBV5-1 | NA | NA | TGCGCCACCACCGACTCTGGGGCCAACGTCCTGACTTTC | CATTDSGANVLTF
TRBJ2-3 | TRBV28 | many | TRBD2 | TGTGCCAGCACAGAGCGGGGGCGCCATTCAGATACGCAGTATTTT | CASTERGRHSDTQYF
TRBJ2-6 | TRBV19 | NA | NA | NA | CASTSGQGRVGSGANVPTF
TRBJ2-3 | TRBV2 | many | TRBD2 | TGTGCCAGCAGTGACCGGCTAGCGGGGTCAGATACGCAGTATTTT | CASSDRLAGSDTQYF
TRBJ2-2 | TRBV6-1 | many | TRBD1 | TGTGCCAGCAAGTCTTCCGGACAGGGAGGCAAAGGGGACACCGGGGAGCTGTTTTTT | CASKSSGQGGKGDTGELFF
TRBJ1-1 | TRBV18 | many | NA | TGCGCCAGCAGCCCGAACAGGAACACTGAAGCTTTCTTT | CASSPNRNTEAFF
TRBJ2-5 | TRBV10-3 | NA | NA | TGTGCCATCAGTGAGCGGCCAGGAGGGGAAGAGACCCAGTACTTC | CAISERPGGEETQYF
TRBJ1-2 | TRBV6-1 | many | TRBD1 | TGTGCCAGCAGTCCCGGGACAGTAACCAATAGCTATGGCTACACCTTC | CASSPGTVTNSYGYTF
TRBJ2-7 | TRBV28 | NA | TRBD1 | TGTGCCAGCAGTAATCCCGGGACAGGGGTCCACGAGCAGTACTTC | CASSNPGTGVHEQYF
TRBJ2-2 | TRBV20-1 | few | TRBD2 | TGCAGTGCTAGAGGACTAGCGGGGGAAGGGCGGGCCGGGGAGCTGTTTTTT | CSARGLAGEGRAGELFF
TRBJ2-1 | TRBV20-1 | many | TRBD2 | TGCAGTGCTAGGGTCTTTTCCGGGGGGGCCCCTAATGAGCAGTTCTTC | CSARVFSGGAPNEQFF
TRBJ2-5 | TRBV2 | many | TRBD2 | TGTGCCAGCATTTTCCTAGCGGTTATCCAAGAGACCCAGTACTTC | CASIFLAVIQETQYF
TRBJ1-3 | TRBV30 | many | NA | TGTGCCTGGAGCACGTCTGGAAACACCATATATTTT | CAWSTSGNTIYF
TRBJ2-5 | TRBV6-5 | once | NA | TGTGCCAGCAGTTACATGCAGACCCAGTACTTC | CASSYMQTQYF
TRBJ2-1 | TRBV24-1 | many | NA | TGTGCCACCAGTGATTCTCGCCCCCCCTCTTACAATGAGCAGTTCTTC | CATSDSRPPSYNEQFF
TRBJ1-2 | TRBV6-2/TRBV6-3 | few | TRBD1 | TGTGCCAGCGGAACTCCTCGGACAGGCTCCCCCTCCTATGGCTACACCTTC | CASGTPRTGSPSYGYTF
TRBJ2-7 | TRBV4-1 | NA | TRBD1 | TGCGCCAGCAGCCAGGGGACAGTCGGAATCCTCTCCTACGAGCAGTACTTC | CASSQGTVGILSYEQYF